Listed below are T cell receptor beta chains from one sample, sequenced in a study of beta chain features in type 1 diabetes. The protocol was immunoSEQ multiplex PCR, while the TCRdb copy is restricted to in-frame clones and leaves out a portion. This sample has a few hundred thousand clones, with around 16% found just once. Sequencing used naive CD4+ T cells from blood. The receptors come from a man younger than 40 with type 1 diabetes. Both conserved end residues are part of each CDR3. The order of the fields is CDR3 protein, CDR3 DNA, J gene, V gene, D gene, clone size. A D gene is named only where the DNA matches it firmly. The size field is filled for only some rows; it gives once, few, many or a size class.

CSVERQLAKNTEAFF | TGCAGCGTTGAACGTCAGCTAGCCAAGAACACTGAAGCTTTCTTT | TRBJ1-1 | TRBV29-1 | NA | few
CASSPDREGNYGYTF | TGTGCCAGCAGCCCCGACAGGGAGGGTAACTATGGCTACACCTTC | TRBJ1-2 | TRBV21-1 | NA | NA
CSAALTLNTEAFF | TGCAGCGCCGCCCTGACCTTGAACACTGAAGCTTTCTTT | TRBJ1-1 | TRBV29-1 | NA | NA
CASIEGNVGTDTQYF | TGCGCCAGCATCGAAGGGAACGTGGGGACAGATACGCAGTATTTT | TRBJ2-3 | TRBV5-1 | NA | few
CASSLSGGPNEQFF | TGCGCCAGCAGCTTATCGGGAGGGCCTAATGAGCAGTTCTTC | TRBJ2-1 | TRBV5-1 | TRBD2 | NA
CASSLAGRETQYF | TGTGCCAGCAGTTTAGCGGGACGGGAGACCCAGTACTTC | TRBJ2-5 | TRBV28 | NA | few
CASSVSGLAGKETQYF | TGTGCCAGCAGCGTATCGGGACTAGCGGGAAAAGAGACCCAGTACTTC | TRBJ2-5 | TRBV9 | TRBD2 | few
CASSPRPNYEQYF | TGTGCCAGCAGCCCCCGTCCCAACTACGAGCAGTACTTC | TRBJ2-7 | TRBV7-9 | NA | NA
CASSRGLAGWGQQFF | TGCGCCAGCAGCCGAGGACTAGCGGGGTGGGGCCAGCAGTTCTTC | TRBJ2-1 | TRBV4-1 | TRBD2 | few
CASSLSPEAGDNEQFF | TGTGCCAGCAGTTTATCCCCGGAGGCGGGAGACAATGAGCAGTTCTTC | TRBJ2-1 | TRBV28 | TRBD2 | few
CASSLQGPSTF | TGTGCCAGCAGCCTCCAAGGACCTAGCACCTTC | TRBJ1-2 | TRBV9 | NA | few
CAWRGSGNTIYF | TGTGCCTGGAGGGGCAGTGGAAACACCATATATTTT | TRBJ1-3 | TRBV30 | NA | NA
CASTEGDGSSYEQYF | TGTGCCAGCACGGAGGGAGACGGGAGCTCCTACGAGCAGTACTTC | TRBJ2-7 | TRBV6-5 | NA | NA